A selection of T cell receptor beta chains follows, all from one sample in a study of blood T cells in healthy people across ages. One entry per CDR3 protein results from TCRdb running MiXCR on the 5' RACE reads. The table shows 700,000 to 900,000 distinct CDR3 sequences, with 53% occurring only once. Sequenced material: blood. Every receptor here comes from a man older than 75 in good health. The CDR3 runs from the conserved cysteine through the conserved F or W. The D gene is left open where the match is weak. Size is stated for part of the rows, as once, few or many counts, or as a class when the clone is expanded.

j_call d_call v_call clone_size cdr3_aa cdr3_nt
TRBJ2-1 . TRBV29-1 few CSVAVPYNEQFF TGCAGCGTTGCTGTTCCCTACAATGAGCAGTTCTTC
TRBJ2-7 TRBD2 TRBV12-3/TRBV12-4 . CASSLGTSGSRYEQYF TGTGCCAGCAGTTTAGGGACTAGCGGGAGTAGGTACGAGCAGTACTTC
TRBJ2-7 . TRBV29-1 . CSVTDSSYEQYF TGCAGCGTAACGGACAGCTCCTACGAGCAGTACTTC
TRBJ1-3 . TRBV7-3 . CASSLDGASGNTIYF TGTGCCAGCAGCCTCGACGGAGCCTCTGGAAACACCATATATTTT
TRBJ2-7 TRBD2 TRBV6-1 . CASSEWGGLRYEQYF TGTGCCAGCAGTGAGTGGGGGGGATTACGCTACGAGCAGTACTTC
TRBJ2-1 . TRBV20-1 . CSARPLRTVDNEQFF TGCAGTGCACGGCCTCTCAGGACGGTCGACAATGAGCAGTTCTTC
TRBJ2-7 TRBD2 TRBV2 . CASRPTSGPTYEQYF TGTGCCAGCAGGCCCACTAGCGGGCCCACCTACGAGCAGTACTTC
TRBJ2-7 TRBD2 TRBV20-1 . CSTMGLAGSYEQYF TGCAGTACGATGGGGCTAGCGGGCTCCTACGAGCAGTACTTC
TRBJ2-7 TRBD1 TRBV5-1 . CASRHGTGQGYEQYF TGCGCCAGCAGGCACGGGACAGGGCAAGGATACGAGCAGTACTTC
TRBJ2-3 . TRBV29-1 . CSTSGGADTQYF TGCAGCACGTCGGGGGGCGCAGATACGCAGTATTTT
TRBJ2-5 TRBD2 TRBV20-1 . CSARLAGLETQYF TGCAGTGCTAGACTAGCGGGATTAGAGACCCAGTACTTC
TRBJ2-3 . TRBV27 . CASSLGFVDTQYF TGTGCCAGCAGTTTAGGATTTGTCGATACGCAGTATTTT
TRBJ1-4 . TRBV7-9 . CASSFLGEKLFF TGTGCCAGCAGCTTTTTGGGAGAAAAACTGTTTTTT
TRBJ2-5 TRBD2 TRBV20-1 few CSAQGLAGSTETQYF TGCAGTGCTCAGGGACTAGCGGGATCGACAGAGACCCAGTACTTC
TRBJ2-7 TRBD2 TRBV20-1 . CSAWLAGARRGEQYF TGCAGTGCTTGGCTAGCGGGAGCCCGTAGGGGGGAGCAGTACTTC
TRBJ1-1 . TRBV28 . CASTPGGGRTEAFF TGTGCCAGCACCCCTGGGGGGGGAAGAACTGAAGCTTTCTTT
TRBJ1-1 TRBD1 TRBV6-4 . CARDRVQSEAFF TGTGCCCGGGACAGGGTTCAAAGTGAAGCTTTCTTT
TRBJ2-5 TRBD2 TRBV20-1 few CSATTRLAGDQETQYF TGCAGTGCGACCACCCGACTAGCGGGAGACCAAGAGACCCAGTACTTC
TRBJ2-1 TRBD1 TRBV7-2 . CASSFDPGTGYNEQFF TGTGCCAGCAGCTTCGATCCCGGGACAGGGTACAATGAGCAGTTCTTC
TRBJ2-4 . TRBV7-9 many CASSLGQINIQYF TGTGCCAGCAGCTTAGGGCAGATAAACATTCAGTACTTC
TRBJ1-5 TRBD1 TRBV15 . CATSLGDRGGLEPQHF TGTGCCACCAGCCTCGGGGACAGGGGAGGACTGGAGCCCCAGCATTTT
TRBJ1-6 . TRBV29-1 . CSFGVGDANSPLHF TGCAGCTTTGGGGTTGGGGACGCGAATTCACCCCTCCACTTT
TRBJ2-5 . TRBV12-5 . CASGLGRGLREETQYF TGTGCTAGTGGTTTGGGCCGGGGTCTCCGGGAAGAGACCCAGTACTTC
TRBJ2-1 TRBD2 TRBV4-2 . CASSQDRASGIPKRNEQFF TGTGCCAGCAGCCAAGATAGGGCTAGCGGGATCCCGAAGCGCAATGAGCAGTTCTTC
TRBJ1-4 . TRBV5-1 . CASSLGPAMGNEKLFF TGCGCCAGCAGCCTTGGACCCGCGATGGGCAATGAAAAACTGTTTTTT
TRBJ2-3 . TRBV20-1 . CSARGRDRYAYF TGCAGTGCCCGGGGGAGGGACAGATACGCGTATTTT
TRBJ2-1 . TRBV5-1 few CASSLAGSAQPGHEQFF TGCGCCAGCAGCTTGGCCGGGTCGGCACAACCCGGCCATGAGCAGTTCTTC
TRBJ1-5 . TRBV27 . CASSLRTGSNQPQHF TGTGCCAGCAGTTTACGAACAGGGAGCAATCAGCCCCAGCATTTT
TRBJ2-1 TRBD2 TRBV3-1 . CASSPGTSPQFF TGTGCCAGCAGCCCCGGGACTAGCCCACAGTTCTTC
TRBJ1-6 . TRBV28 . CASSPALTNSPLHF TGTGCCAGCAGTCCCGCCCTAACGAATTCACCCCTCCACTTT
TRBJ2-7 TRBD2 TRBV24-1 . CATGDVREGRYEQYF TGTGCCACCGGTGATGTGCGGGAGGGCCGGTACGAGCAGTACTTC
TRBJ2-4 . TRBV20-1 . CSASLILAKNIQYF TGCAGTGCTAGTTTGATCCTAGCCAAAAACATTCAGTACTTC
TRBJ2-3 TRBD2 TRBV7-9 many CASSFPTSGRAEDTQYF TGTGCCAGCAGCTTTCCGACTAGCGGGAGGGCCGAGGATACGCAGTATTTT
TRBJ2-3 TRBD2 TRBV5-6 . CASSLEWLAGGADTQYF TGTGCCAGCAGCTTGGAATGGCTAGCGGGAGGTGCAGATACGCAGTATTTT
TRBJ2-7 . TRBV4-1 . CASRKAIAAGSGSYEQYF TGCGCCAGCAGGAAGGCTATAGCGGCGGGATCTGGCTCCTACGAGCAGTACTTC
TRBJ1-1 . TRBV10-3 . CAISEPPSQARTEAFF TGTGCTATCAGTGAGCCGCCAAGTCAGGCGAGGACTGAAGCTTTCTTT
TRBJ2-3 . TRBV7-3 . CASSVSPTDTQYF TGTGCCAGCAGCGTAAGTCCAACAGATACGCAGTACTTT
TRBJ2-2 TRBD2 TRBV7-2 . CASSLGGGFGELFF TGTGCCAGCAGCTTAGGCGGGGGGTTTGGGGAGCTGTTTTTT
TRBJ2-3 TRBD2 TRBV12-3/TRBV12-4 few CASSLMLADSSTDTQYF TGTGCCAGCAGTTTGATGCTAGCGGATTCTAGCACAGATACGCAGTATTTT
TRBJ2-4 . TRBV20-1 . CSASTDKNIQYF TGCAGTGCTAGTACGGATAAAAACATTCAGTACTTC
TRBJ2-7 . TRBV6-1 . CASSHKLGGGEQYF TGTGCCAGCAGTCACAAATTAGGAGGCGGCGAGCAGTACTTC
TRBJ2-2 . TRBV6-5 . CASSYSTEKLFF TGTGCCAGCAGTTACTCCACGGAAAAGCTGTTTTTT
TRBJ2-7 TRBD2 TRBV11-2 . CASSPSPASGGRQQYF TGTGCCAGCAGCCCAAGCCCGGCTAGCGGGGGCCGACAGCAGTACTTC